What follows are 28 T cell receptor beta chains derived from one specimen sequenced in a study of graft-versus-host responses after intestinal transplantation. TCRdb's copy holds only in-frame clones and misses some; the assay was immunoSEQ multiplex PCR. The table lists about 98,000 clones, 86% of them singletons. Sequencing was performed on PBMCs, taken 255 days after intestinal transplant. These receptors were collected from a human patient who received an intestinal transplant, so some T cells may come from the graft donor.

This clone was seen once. This chain's CDR3 is CASSEIKVYGYTF. CDR3 coding DNA: TGTGCCAGCAGTGAAATCAAGGTCTATGGCTACACCTTC. The chain is built from TRBV6-1 and TRBJ1-2; D gene uncertain. With 2 bases removed from V and 4 bases from J, the gap between germline ends came to 8 bases. The CDR3 has 13 amino acids. CDR1 and CDR2 (germline): MNHNS, SASEGT.

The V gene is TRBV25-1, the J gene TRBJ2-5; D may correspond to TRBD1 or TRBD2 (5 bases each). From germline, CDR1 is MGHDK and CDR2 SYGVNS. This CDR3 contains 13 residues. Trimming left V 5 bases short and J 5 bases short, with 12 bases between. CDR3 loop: CASSRAGTETQYF. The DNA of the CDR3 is TGTGCCAGCAGTCGAGCAGGGACGGAGACCCAGTACTTC.

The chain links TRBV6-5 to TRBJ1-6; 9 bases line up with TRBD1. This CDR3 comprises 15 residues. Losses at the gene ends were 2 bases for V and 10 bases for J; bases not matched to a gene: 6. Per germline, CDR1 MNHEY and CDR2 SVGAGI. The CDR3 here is CASSYTGQGNSPLHF. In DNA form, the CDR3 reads TGTGCCAGCAGTTACACCGGACAGGGGAACTCACCCCTCCACTTT.

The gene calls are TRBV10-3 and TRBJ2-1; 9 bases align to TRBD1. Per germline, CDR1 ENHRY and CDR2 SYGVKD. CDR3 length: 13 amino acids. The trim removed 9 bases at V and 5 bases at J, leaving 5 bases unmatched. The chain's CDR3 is CAIQGAADNEQFF. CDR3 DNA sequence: TGTGCCATACAGGGGGCGGCCGACAATGAGCAGTTCTTC.

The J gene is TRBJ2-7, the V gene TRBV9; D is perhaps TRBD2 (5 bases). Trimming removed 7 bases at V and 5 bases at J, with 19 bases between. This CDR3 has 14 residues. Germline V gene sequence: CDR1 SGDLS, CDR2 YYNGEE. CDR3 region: CASPPPGSVDEQYF. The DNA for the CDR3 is TGTGCCAGCCCCCCCCCGGGGAGCGTAGACGAGCAGTACTTC.

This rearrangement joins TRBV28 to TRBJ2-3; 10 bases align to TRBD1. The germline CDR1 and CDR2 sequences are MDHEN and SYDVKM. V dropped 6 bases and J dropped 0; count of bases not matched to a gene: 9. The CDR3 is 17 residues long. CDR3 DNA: TGTGCCAGCAGGAGGACAGGGGGTAGCACTAGCACAGATACGCAGTATTTT. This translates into CASRRTGGSTSTDTQYF.

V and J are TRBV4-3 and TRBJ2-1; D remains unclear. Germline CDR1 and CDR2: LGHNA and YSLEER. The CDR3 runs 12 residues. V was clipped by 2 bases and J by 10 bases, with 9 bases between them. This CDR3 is CASSQNREEQFF. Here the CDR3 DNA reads TGCGCCAGCAGCCAAAACAGAGAAGAGCAGTTCTTC.

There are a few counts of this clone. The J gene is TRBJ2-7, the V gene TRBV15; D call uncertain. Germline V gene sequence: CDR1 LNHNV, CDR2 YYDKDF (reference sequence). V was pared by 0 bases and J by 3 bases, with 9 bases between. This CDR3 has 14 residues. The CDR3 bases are TGTGCCACCAGCAGAGATCCAACTAACTACGAGCAGTACTTC. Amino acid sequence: CATSRDPTNYEQYF.

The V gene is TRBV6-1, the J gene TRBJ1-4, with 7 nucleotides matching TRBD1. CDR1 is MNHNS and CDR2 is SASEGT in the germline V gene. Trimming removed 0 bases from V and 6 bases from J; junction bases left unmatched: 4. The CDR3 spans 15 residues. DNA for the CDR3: TGTGCCAGCAGTGAAGCCGGGACAGCGGATGAAAAACTGTTTTTT. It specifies CASSEAGTADEKLFF.

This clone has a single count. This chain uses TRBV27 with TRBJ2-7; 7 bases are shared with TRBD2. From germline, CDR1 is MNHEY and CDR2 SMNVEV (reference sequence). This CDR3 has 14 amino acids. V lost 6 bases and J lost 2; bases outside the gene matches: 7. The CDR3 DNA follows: TGTGCCAGCAGGGGGCTAGCGGTTCCCTACGAGCAGTACTTC. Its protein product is CASRGLAVPYEQYF.

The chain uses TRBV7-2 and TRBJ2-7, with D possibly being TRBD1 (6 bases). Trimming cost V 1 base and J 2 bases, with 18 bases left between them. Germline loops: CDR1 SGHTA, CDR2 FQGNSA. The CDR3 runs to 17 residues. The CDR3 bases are TGTGCCAGCAGCTTAGGATATCAAGGCAGGGGAGCCTACGAGCAGTACTTC. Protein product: CASSLGYQGRGAYEQYF.

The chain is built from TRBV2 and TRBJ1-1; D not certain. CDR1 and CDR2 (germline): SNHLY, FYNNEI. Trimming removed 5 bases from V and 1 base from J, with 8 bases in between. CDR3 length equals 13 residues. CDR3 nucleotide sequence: TGTGCCAGCAGTTCACGGGGGAACACTGAAGCTTTCTTT. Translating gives CASSSRGNTEAFF.

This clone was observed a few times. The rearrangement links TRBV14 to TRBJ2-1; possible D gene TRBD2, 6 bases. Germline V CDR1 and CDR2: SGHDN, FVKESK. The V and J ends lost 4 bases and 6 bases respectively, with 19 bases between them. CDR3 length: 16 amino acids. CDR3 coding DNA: TGTGCCAGCAGCCCTATCGAGGGGCGGAGGGGCAATGAGCAGTTCTTC. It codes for CASSPIEGRRGNEQFF.

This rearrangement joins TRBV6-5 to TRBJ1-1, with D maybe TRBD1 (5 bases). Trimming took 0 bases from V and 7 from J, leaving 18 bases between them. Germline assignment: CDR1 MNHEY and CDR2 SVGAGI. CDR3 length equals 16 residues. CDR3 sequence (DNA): TGTGCCAGCAGTTACTCGTCTACTCTTTCAGGGCGTGAAGCTTTCTTT. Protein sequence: CASSYSSTLSGREAFF.

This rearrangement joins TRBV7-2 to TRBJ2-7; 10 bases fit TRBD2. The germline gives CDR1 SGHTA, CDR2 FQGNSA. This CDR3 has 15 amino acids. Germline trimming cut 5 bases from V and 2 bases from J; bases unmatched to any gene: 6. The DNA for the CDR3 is TGTGCCAGCAGCGGGCAGCGGGGGGGACCCTACGAGCAGTACTTC. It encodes CASSGQRGGPYEQYF.

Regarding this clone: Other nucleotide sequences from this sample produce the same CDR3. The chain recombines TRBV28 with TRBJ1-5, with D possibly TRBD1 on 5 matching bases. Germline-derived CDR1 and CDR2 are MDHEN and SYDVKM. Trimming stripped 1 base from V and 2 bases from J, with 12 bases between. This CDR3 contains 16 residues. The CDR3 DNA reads TGTGCCAGCAGTTTATTCAGGGTGGGTGGCAATCAGCCCCAGCATTTT. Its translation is CASSLFRVGGNQPQHF.

The CDR3 protein is CASSLESDSNQPQHF. CDR3 in DNA: TGTGCCAGCAGTTTAGAGTCAGATAGCAATCAGCCCCAGCATTTT. This rearrangement joins TRBV28 to TRBJ1-5; D gene ambiguous. CDR1 is MDHEN, CDR2 SYDVKM, per germline. CDR3 length: 15 residues. V was cut by 2 bases and J by 0 bases, with 8 bases left in between.

This CDR3 is CASRARQIYGYTF. The CDR3 nucleotides read TGTGCCAGCAGAGCTAGACAGATCTATGGCTACACCTTC. V gene TRBV28 combines with J gene TRBJ1-2, with a possible D match to TRBD1 (5 bases). Germline V lookup: CDR1 MDHEN, CDR2 SYDVKM. Deletions cut 6 bases from V and 4 bases from J, with 12 bases between. CDR3 length: 13 residues.

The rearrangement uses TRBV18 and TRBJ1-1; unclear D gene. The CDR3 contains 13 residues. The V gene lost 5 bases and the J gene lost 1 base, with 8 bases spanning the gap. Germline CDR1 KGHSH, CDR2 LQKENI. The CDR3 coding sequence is TGTGCCAGCTCATCCCTTGGGAACACTGAAGCTTTCTTT. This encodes CASSSLGNTEAFF.

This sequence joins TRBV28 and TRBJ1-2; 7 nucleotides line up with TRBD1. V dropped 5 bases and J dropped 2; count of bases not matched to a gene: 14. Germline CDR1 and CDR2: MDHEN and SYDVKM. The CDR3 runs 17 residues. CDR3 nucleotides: TGTGCCAGCAGTCCCACTTATCCGGGACAGAAAAACTATGGCTACACCTTC. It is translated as CASSPTYPGQKNYGYTF.

This chain's CDR3 is CASSQPGLATDTQYF. The CDR3 coding sequence is TGTGCCAGCAGTCAACCGGGACTAGCAACAGATACGCAGTATTTT. The gene calls are TRBV14 and TRBJ2-3, with 9 bases matching TRBD2. Germline V CDR1 and CDR2: SGHDN, FVKESK. Losses at the gene ends were 6 bases for V and 3 bases for J; bases not matched to a gene: 7. CDR3 length equals 15 residues.

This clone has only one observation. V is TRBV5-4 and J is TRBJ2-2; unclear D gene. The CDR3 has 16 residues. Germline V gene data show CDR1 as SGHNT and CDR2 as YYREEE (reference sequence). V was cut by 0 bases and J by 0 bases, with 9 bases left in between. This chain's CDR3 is CASSLVGSPNTGELFF. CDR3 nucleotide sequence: TGTGCCAGCAGCTTGGTGGGATCTCCGAACACCGGGGAGCTGTTTTTT. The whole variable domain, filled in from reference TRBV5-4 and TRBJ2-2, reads ETGVTQSPTHLIKTRGQQVTLRCSSQSGHNTVSWYQQALGQGPQFIFQYYREEENGRGNFPPRFSGLQFPNYSSELNVNALELDDSALYLCASSLVGSPNTGELFFGEGSRLTVL.

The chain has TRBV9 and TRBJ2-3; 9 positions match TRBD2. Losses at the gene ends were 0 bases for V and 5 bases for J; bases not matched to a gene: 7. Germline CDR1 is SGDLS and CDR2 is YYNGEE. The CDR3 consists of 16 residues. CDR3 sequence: CASSVASGTRQDTQYF. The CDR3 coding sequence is TGTGCCAGCAGCGTAGCTAGCGGGACCAGGCAAGATACGCAGTATTTT.

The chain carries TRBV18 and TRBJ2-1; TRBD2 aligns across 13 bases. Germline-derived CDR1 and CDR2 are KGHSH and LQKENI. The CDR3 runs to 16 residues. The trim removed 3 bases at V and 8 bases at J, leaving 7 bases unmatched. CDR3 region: CASSPNRLAGGDEQFF. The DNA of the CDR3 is TGTGCCAGCTCACCCAATAGACTAGCGGGAGGCGATGAGCAGTTCTTC.

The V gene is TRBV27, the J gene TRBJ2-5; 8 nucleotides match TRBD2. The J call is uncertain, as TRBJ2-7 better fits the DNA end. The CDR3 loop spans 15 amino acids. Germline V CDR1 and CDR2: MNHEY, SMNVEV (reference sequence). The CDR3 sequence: CASSLREGPFYEQYF. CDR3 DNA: TGTGCCAGCAGTCTTCGGGAGGGCCCTTTTTACGAGCAGTACTTC.

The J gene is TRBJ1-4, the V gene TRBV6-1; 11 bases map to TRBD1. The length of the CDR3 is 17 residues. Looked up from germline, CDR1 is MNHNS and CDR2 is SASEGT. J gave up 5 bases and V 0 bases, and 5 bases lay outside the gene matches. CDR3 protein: CASSEASGTGGNEKLFF. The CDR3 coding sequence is TGTGCCAGCAGTGAAGCGTCCGGGACAGGGGGAAATGAAAAACTGTTTTTT.

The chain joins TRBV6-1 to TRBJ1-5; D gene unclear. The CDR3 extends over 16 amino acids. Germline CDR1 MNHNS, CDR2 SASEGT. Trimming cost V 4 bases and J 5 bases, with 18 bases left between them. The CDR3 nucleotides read TGTGCCAGCAGTGTCCCTACGGAGTCTTTCCATCAGCCCCAGCATTTT. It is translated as CASSVPTESFHQPQHF.

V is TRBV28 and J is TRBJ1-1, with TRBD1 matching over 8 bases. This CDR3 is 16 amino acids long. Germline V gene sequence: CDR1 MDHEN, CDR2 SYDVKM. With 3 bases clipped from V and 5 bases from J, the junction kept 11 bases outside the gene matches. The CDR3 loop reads CASSLGEWTGRTEAFF. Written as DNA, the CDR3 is TGTGCCAGCAGTTTGGGGGAATGGACAGGGCGTACTGAAGCTTTCTTT.